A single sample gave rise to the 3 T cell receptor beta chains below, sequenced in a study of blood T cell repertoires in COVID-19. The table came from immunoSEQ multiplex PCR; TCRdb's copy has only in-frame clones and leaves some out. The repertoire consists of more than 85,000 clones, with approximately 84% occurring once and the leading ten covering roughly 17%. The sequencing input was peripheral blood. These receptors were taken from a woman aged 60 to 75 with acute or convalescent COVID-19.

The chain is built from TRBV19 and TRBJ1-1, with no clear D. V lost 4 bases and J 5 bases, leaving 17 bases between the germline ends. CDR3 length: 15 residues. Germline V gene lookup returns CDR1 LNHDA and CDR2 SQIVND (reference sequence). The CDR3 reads CASSTGRGLVTEAFF. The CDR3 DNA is TGTGCCAGTAGTACCGGACGGGGTTTAGTGACTGAAGCTTTCTTT.

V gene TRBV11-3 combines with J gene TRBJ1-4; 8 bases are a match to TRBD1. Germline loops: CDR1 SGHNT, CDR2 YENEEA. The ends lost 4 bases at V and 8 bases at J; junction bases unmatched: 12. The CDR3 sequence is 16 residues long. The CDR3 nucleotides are TGTGCCAGCAGCTCCACCGCCCGGGACAGGAGCGAAAAACTGTTTTTT. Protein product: CASSSTARDRSEKLFF.

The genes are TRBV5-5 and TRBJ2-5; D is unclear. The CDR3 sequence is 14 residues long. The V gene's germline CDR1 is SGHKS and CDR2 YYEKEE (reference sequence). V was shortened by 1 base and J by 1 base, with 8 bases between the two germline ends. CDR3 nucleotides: TGTGCCAGCAGCTTGATAGCCTTCCAAGAGACCCAGTACTTC. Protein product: CASSLIAFQETQYF. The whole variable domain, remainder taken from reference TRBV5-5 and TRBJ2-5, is DAGVTQSPTHLIKTRGQQVTLRCSPISGHKSVSWYQQVLGQGPQFIFQYYEKEERGRGNFPDRFSARQFPNYSSELNVNALLLGDSALYLCASSLIAFQETQYFGPGTRLLVL.